This TCR beta chain appears in the sequencing data of a study of shared clonotypes between healthy human individuals. About the research overall: The donor group consisted of a couple of women and three men, aged 18 to 49.

Terminally differentiated effector memory CD45RA+ cells were excluded from the naive CD8 cells, which were CD45RO-negative and positively selected for CCR7. In the authors' workflow: ImmunoSEQ output lacked quality scores and full-length reads, limiting matched filtering. Here immunoSEQ multiplex PCR was the method, and the copy in TCRdb shows in-frame clones only, minus some. Clonal size and the V and J genes are those of that table, whereas D and trimming came from the DNA. The sample records under 1 million clones, 92% being singletons. Unmatched junction bases numbered 9, after V lost 5 bases and J lost 0 bases. The CDR3 runs to 17 residues. Germline values: CDR1 SEHNR, CDR2 FQNEAQ (reference sequence).

The clonotype was recovered from a man younger than 45 in good health. Sequenced: naive CD8+ T cells sorted from blood. The V gene is TRBV7-9, the J gene TRBJ1-2, with 10 bases aligning to TRBD1. The chain's CDR3 is CASSPDRGPRTNYGYTF. The CDR3 DNA follows: TGTGCCAGCAGCCCCGACAGGGGGCCCCGCACTAACTATGGCTACACCTTC. Drawing the rest from reference TRBV7-9 and TRBJ1-2, the complete variable domain is DTGVSQNPRHKITKRGQNVTFRCDPISEHNRLYWYRQTLGQGPEFLTYFQNEAQLEKSRLLSDRFSAERPKGSFSTLEIQRTEQGDSAMYLCASSPDRGPRTNYGYTFGSGTRLTVV.